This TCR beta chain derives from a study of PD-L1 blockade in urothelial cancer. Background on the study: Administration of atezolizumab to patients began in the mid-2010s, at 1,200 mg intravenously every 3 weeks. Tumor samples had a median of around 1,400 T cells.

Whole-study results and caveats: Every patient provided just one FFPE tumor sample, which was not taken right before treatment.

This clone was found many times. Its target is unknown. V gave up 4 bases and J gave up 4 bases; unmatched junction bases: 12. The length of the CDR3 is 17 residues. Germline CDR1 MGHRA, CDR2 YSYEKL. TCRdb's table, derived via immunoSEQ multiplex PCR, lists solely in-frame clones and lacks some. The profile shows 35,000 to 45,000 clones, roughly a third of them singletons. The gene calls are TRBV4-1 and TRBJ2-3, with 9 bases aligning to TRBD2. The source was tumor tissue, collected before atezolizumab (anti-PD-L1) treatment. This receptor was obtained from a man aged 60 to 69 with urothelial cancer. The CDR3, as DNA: TGCGCCAGCAGCCCGGCTGGGCTAGCGGGGAACGCAGATACGCAGTATTTT. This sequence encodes CASSPAGLAGNADTQYF.